This TCR beta chain was recorded in a study of patients and donors after allogeneic stem cell transplantation. Trimming cost V 2 bases and J 1 base; bases outside gene matches: 3. This CDR3 has 15 residues. CDR1 is SGDLS, CDR2 YYNGEE, per germline. One entry per CDR3 protein results from TCRdb running MiXCR on the RT-PCR reads. This table holds about 210,000 distinct CDR3 sequences, 35% to 45% found once. This rearrangement joins TRBV9 to TRBJ2-3; TRBD1 aligns across 8 bases. The receptor was isolated from a human donor who was either an allogeneic HSCT recipient or a stem cell or donor lymphocyte infusion donor (not recorded which). It is not recorded whose cells these are; they may come from a transplant donor. Sequencing used blood, either unsorted or a sorted T cell fraction (not recorded which). The CDR3 here is CASSVLGQGTDTQYF. In DNA form, the CDR3 reads TGTGCCAGCAGCGTGTTGGGACAGGGCACAGATACGCAGTATTTT.